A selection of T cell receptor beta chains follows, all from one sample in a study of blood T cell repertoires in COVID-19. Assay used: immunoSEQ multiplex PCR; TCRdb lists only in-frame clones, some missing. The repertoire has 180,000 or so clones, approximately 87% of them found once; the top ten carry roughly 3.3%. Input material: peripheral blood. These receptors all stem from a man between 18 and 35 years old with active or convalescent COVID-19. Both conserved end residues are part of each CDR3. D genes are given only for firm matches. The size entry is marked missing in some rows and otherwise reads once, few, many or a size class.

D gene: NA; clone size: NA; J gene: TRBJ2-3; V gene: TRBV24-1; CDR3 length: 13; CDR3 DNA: TGTGCCACCACCGGGAACCCGCCGGATACGCAGTATTTT; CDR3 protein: CATTGNPPDTQYF
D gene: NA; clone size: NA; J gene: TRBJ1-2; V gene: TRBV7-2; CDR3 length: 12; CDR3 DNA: TGTGCCAGCAGCAAACAGGGATACGGCTACACCTTC; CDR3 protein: CASSKQGYGYTF
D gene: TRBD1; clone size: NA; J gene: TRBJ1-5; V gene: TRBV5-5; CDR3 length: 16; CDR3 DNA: TGTGCCAGCAGCTACCAGACAGGGTGGGGCAATCAGCCCCAGCATTTT; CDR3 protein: CASSYQTGWGNQPQHF
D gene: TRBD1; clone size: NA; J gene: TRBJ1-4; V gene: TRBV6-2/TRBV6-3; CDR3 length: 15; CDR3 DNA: TGTGCCAGCAGTCGACAGGGGGACGGTTTTGAAAAACTGTTTTTT; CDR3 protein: CASSRQGDGFEKLFF
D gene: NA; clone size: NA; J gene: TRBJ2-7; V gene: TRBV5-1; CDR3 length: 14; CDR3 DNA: TGCGCCAGCAGCTTGGCCCCAGGGTTCTACGAGCAGTACTTC; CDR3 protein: CASSLAPGFYEQYF
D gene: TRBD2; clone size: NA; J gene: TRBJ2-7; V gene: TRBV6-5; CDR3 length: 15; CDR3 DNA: TGTGCCAGCAGTTCTATAGCGGGAGCAAGGTACGAGCAGTACTTC; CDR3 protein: CASSSIAGARYEQYF
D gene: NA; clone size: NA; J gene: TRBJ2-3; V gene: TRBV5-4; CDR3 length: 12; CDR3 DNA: TGTGCCAGCAGCTCAAGCACAGATACGCAGTATTTT; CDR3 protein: CASSSSTDTQYF
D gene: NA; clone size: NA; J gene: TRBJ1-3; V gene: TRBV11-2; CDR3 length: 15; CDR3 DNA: TGTGCCAGCAGCTCGAAAGGGGAATCTGGAAACACCATATATTTT; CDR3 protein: CASSSKGESGNTIYF
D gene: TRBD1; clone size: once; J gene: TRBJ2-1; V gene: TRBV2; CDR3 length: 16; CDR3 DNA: TGTGCCAGCAGCCATGCTTCCGGGACAGGGGGCAATGAGCAGTTCTTC; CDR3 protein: CASSHASGTGGNEQFF
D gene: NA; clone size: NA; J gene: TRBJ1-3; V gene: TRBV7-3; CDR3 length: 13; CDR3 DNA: TGTGCCAGCAGTCGACTGGAGGGAAACACCATATATTTT; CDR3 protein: CASSRLEGNTIYF
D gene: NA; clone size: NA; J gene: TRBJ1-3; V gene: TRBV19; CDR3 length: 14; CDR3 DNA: TGTGCCAGCAGCTCAGGGTATATTGGAAACACCATATATTTT; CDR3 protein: CASSSGYIGNTIYF
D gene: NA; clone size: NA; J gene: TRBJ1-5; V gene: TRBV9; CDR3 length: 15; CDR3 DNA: TGTGCCAGCAGCCGGGGAGATGGCGGCAATCAGCCCCAGCATTTT; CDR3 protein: CASSRGDGGNQPQHF
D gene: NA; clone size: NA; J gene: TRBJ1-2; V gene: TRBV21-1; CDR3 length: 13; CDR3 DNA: TGTGCCAGCAGCAAAAAGGAGGGAAGTGGCTACACCTTC; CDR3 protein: CASSKKEGSGYTF
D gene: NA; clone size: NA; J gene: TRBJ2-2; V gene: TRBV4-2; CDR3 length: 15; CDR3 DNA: TGTGCCAGCAGCCCGTGGACAGCGAACACCGGGGAGCTGTTTTTT; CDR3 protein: CASSPWTANTGELFF
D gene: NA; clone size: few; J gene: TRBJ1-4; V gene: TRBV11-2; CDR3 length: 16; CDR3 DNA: TGTGCCAGCAGCCCCCACGAAGACAGGAACAATGAAAAACTGTTTTTT; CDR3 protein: CASSPHEDRNNEKLFF
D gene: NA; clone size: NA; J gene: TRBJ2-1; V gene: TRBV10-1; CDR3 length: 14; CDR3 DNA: TGCGCCAGCAGTGAACTTAACTCCCTCAATGAGCAGTTCTTC; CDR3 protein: CASSELNSLNEQFF
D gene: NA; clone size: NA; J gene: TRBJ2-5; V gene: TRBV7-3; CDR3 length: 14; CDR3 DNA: TGTGCCAGCAGCAGTATTGGGCCAACGGAGACCCAGTACTTC; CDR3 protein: CASSSIGPTETQYF
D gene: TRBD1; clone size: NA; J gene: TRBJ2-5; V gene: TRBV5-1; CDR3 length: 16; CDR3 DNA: TGCGCCAGCAGCTCCCCGGGACAGGGCACTTTGGAGACCCAGTACTTC; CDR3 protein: CASSSPGQGTLETQYF
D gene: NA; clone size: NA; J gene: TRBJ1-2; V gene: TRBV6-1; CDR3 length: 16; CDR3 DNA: TGTGCCAGCAGTGAAGATACGGGGGGTTCCCCCTATGGCTACACCTTC; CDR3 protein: CASSEDTGGSPYGYTF
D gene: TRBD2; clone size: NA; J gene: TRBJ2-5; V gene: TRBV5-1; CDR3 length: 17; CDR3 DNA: TGCGCCAGCAGCTCCGGGACTAGCGGGAGGGCCTGGGAGACCCAGTACTTC; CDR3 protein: CASSSGTSGRAWETQYF
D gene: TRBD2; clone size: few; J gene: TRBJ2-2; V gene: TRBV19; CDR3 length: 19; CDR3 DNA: TGTGCCAGTAGTCTCCTCCTGGCGGGAGCTAGCGGTCTCACCGGGGAGCTGTTTTTT; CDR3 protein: CASSLLLAGASGLTGELFF
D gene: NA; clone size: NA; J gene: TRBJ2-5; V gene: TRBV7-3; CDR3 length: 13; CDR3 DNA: TGTGCCAGCAGCTCCAGACGAGGCGAGACCCAGTACTTC; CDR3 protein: CASSSRRGETQYF
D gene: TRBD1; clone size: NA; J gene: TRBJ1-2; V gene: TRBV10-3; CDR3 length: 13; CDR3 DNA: TGTGCCATCAGTGCAGGGGGCTACTATGGCTACACCTTC; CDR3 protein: CAISAGGYYGYTF
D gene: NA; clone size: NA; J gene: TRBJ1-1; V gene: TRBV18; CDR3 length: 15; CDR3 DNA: TGTGCCAGCTCACCACCCGCCCAGGCAGGCGCGAAAGCTTTCTTT; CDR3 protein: CASSPPAQAGAKAFF
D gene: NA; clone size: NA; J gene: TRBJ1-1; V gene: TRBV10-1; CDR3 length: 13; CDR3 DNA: TGCGCCAGCAGTTCCAACAGGGTCACTGAAGCTTTCTTT; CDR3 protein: CASSSNRVTEAFF
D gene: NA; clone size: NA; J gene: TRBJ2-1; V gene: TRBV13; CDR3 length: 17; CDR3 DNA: TGTGCCAGCAGCTTAGACCACGGGGATCTAATTTACAATGAGCAGTTCTTC; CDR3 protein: CASSLDHGDLIYNEQFF
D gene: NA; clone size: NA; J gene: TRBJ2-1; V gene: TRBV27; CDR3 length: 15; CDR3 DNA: TGTGCCAGCAGTTTGGTTAGCAGAACTTACAATGAGCAGTTCTTC; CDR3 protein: CASSLVSRTYNEQFF
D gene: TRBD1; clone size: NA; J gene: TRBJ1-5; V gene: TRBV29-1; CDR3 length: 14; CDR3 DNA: TGCAGCGTTGAGGAGACAGGGGTAGATCAGCCCCAGCATTTT; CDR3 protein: CSVEETGVDQPQHF
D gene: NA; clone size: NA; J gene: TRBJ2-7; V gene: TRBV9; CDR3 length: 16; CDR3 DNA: TGTGCCAGCAGCGTAGGCGGGACTTTAAACTCCTACGAGCAGTACTTC; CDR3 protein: CASSVGGTLNSYEQYF
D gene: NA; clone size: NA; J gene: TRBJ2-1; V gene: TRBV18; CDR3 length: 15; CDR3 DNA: TGTGCCAGCTCCCCCCGGGAGCTCTCCTACAATGAGCAGTTCTTC; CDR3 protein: CASSPRELSYNEQFF
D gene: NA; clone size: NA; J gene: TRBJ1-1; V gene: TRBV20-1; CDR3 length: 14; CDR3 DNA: TGCAGTGCTAGTCGACAGAACCGTTGGACTGAAGCTTTCTTT; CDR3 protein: CSASRQNRWTEAFF
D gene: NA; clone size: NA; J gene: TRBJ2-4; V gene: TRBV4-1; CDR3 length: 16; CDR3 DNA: TGCGCCAGCAGCCAAGATCCGGGGGTGGGGGAAAACATTCAGTACTTC; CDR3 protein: CASSQDPGVGENIQYF
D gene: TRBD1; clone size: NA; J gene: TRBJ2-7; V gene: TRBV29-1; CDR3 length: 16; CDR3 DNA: TGCAGCGTTGAAGATTCTCGGACAGGGGAGGACTACGAGCAGTACTTC; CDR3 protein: CSVEDSRTGEDYEQYF
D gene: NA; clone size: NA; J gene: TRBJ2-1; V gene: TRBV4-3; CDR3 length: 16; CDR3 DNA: TGCGCCAGCAGCCAAGGGCTTGTCGCGCCGGGCAATGAGCAGTTCTTC; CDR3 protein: CASSQGLVAPGNEQFF
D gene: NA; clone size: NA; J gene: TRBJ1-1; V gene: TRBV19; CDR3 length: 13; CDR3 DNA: TGTGCCAGTACCATCGGGGGGCGGACTGAAGCTTTCTTT; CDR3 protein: CASTIGGRTEAFF
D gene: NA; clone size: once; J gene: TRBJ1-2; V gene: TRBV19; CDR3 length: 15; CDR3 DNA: TGTGCCAGTAGTAATCCAGGGTCGGCTAACTATGGCTACACCTTC; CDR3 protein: CASSNPGSANYGYTF
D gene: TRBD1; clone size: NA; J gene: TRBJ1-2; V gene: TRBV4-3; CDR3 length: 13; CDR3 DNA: TGCGCCAGCAGCCCAACAGGGGACTATGGCTACACCTTC; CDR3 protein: CASSPTGDYGYTF
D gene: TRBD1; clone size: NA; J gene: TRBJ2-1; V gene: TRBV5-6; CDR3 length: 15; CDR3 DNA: TGTGCCAGCAGGGTCGACAGGGGAGCCTACAATGAGCAGTTCTTC; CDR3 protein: CASRVDRGAYNEQFF
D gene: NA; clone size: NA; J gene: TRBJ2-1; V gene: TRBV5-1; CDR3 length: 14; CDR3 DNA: TGCGCCAGCAGCTTGGGAGACGGGTACAATGAGCAGTTCTTC; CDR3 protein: CASSLGDGYNEQFF
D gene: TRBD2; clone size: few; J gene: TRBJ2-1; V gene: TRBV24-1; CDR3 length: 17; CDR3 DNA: TGTGCCACCAGTGATCCTGGGACTAGCGGGGGGTGGAATGAGCAGTTCTTC; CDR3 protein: CATSDPGTSGGWNEQFF
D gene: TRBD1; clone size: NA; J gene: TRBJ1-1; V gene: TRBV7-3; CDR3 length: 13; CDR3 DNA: TGTGCCAGCAGATCTCGGCAGGGGGATGAAGCTTTCTTT; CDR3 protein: CASRSRQGDEAFF
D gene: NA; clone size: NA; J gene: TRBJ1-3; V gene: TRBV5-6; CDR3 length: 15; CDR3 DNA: TGTGCCAGCAGCTTCGGGGGTCCGTCTGGAAACACCATATATTTT; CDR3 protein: CASSFGGPSGNTIYF
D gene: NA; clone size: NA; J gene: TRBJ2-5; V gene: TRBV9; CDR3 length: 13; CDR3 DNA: TGTGCCAGCAGCTTCGGACTCGGGGAGACCCAGTACTTC; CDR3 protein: CASSFGLGETQYF
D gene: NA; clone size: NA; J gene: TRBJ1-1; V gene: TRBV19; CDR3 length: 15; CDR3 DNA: TGTGCCAGTAGTACGACAGTTCTGGGGGGCACTGAAGCTTTCTTT; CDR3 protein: CASSTTVLGGTEAFF
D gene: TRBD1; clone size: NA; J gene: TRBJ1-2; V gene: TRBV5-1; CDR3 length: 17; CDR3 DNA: TGCGCCAGCAGCCCGGGGACAGGGGGCCTTGGGAACTATGGCTACACCTTC; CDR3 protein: CASSPGTGGLGNYGYTF
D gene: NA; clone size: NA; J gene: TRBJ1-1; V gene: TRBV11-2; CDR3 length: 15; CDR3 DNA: TGTGCCAGCAGCTTAGTTACAGGGCTGAACACTGAAGCTTTCTTT; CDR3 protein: CASSLVTGLNTEAFF
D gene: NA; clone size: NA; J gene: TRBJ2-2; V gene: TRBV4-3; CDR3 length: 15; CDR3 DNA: TGCGCCAGCAGCCAATTAGCGGAGAACACCGGGGAGCTGTTTTTT; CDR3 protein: CASSQLAENTGELFF
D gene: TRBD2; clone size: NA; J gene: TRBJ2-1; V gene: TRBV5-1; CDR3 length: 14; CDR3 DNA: TGCGCCAGCAGCTCGGGACTAGCGATCAATGAGCAGTTCTTC; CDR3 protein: CASSSGLAINEQFF
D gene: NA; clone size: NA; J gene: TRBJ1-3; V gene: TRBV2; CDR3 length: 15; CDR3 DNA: TGTGCCAGCAAAACCCCTTCGGGGGACGGAAACACCATATATTTT; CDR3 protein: CASKTPSGDGNTIYF
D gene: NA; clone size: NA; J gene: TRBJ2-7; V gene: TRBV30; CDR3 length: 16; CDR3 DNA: TGTGCCTGGAGTGAAAGGCTGGGCTTAGGCTCCTACGAGCAGTACTTC; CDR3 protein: CAWSERLGLGSYEQYF
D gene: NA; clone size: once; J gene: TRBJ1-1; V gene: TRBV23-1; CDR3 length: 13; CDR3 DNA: TGCGCCAGCAGACCACAGGGTTACACTGAAGCTTTCTTT; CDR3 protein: CASRPQGYTEAFF
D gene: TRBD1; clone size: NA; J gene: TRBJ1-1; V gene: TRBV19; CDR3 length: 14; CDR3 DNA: TGTGCCAGTAGAACAGGGGACGTACCGGGTGAAGCTTTCTTT; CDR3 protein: CASRTGDVPGEAFF
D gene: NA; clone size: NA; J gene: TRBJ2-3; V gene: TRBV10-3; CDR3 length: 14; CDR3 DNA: TGTGCCATCAGTCTAGGACAGCAGACAGATACGCAGTATTTT; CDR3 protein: CAISLGQQTDTQYF
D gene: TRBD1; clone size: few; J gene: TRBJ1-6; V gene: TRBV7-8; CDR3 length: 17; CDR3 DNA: TGTGCCAGCAGCACCAACAGGGGAGGCTCCTATAATTCACCCCTCCACTTT; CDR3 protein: CASSTNRGGSYNSPLHF
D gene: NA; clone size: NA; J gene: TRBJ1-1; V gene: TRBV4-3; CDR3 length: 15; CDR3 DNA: TGCGCCAGCAGCCCCCAGCCCGGGGGGATCTCTGAAGCTTTCTTT; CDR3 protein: CASSPQPGGISEAFF